This T cell receptor beta chain is from a study of OX40 agonist ivuxolimab in advanced cancers. A note on the overall study: The costimulatory receptor OX40 (CD134) was targeted by ivuxolimab, a fully human IgG2 agonistic monoclonal antibody. Intravenous ivuxolimab was administered to patients every 2 weeks at six dose levels: 0.01, 0.1, 0.3, 1.5, 3 and 10 mg/kg. Among the approximately 50 dose-escalation patients, around 19 had hepatocellular carcinoma, roughly 15 melanoma, 9 renal cell carcinoma and 9 head and neck cancer. The dose-escalation cohort was over 70% male with a mean age of approximately 60 years, ranging from about 23 to 85. Prior anti-PD-1, anti-PD-L1 or anti-CTLA-4 therapy was permitted, and 40% of dose-escalation patients had received checkpoint inhibitors. Three dose-escalation patients achieved partial responses, one with hepatocellular carcinoma and two with cutaneous melanoma. Peripheral TCRbeta sequencing was intended to test whether TCR sequence diversity was altered and clonal T-cell expansion was caused by ivuxolimab. The paper reports the monotherapy dose-escalation portion (N of about 54 patients) of the phase I ivuxolimab trial. The paper as a whole reports these results and caveats: At doses from 0.1 to 3.0 mg/kg, clonal expansion was seen in both CD4+ and CD8+ blood T cells between baseline and week 6. Low levels of normalized T-cell clonal expansion were also seen in some nonresponding patients. In partial responders in the 0.1-3.0 mg/kg groups, normalized peripheral clonal expansion was found to be among the lowest, especially among CD8+ T cells. Which antigens the clonally expanded peripheral T cells were specific for was not determined. After ivuxolimab, CD8+ T cells had more expanded clones than CD4+ T cells on average.

Patients with autoimmune disease history or receiving systemic immunosuppression were excluded from the trial. In every dose cohort, peripheral blood was drawn for TCR sequencing at baseline, cycle 4 day 1, and cycle 7 day 1. The samples were taken from a phase I, first-in-human, multicenter, open-label dose-escalation trial of ivuxolimab. Adults with locally advanced or metastatic head and neck squamous cell, hepatocellular, melanoma or renal cell carcinoma were enrolled in the trial. Before TCR sequencing, CD4+ T cells and CD8+ T cells from peripheral blood were sorted into separate populations. Note on this clone: Its antigen remains unidentified. Base-call qualities are not available, and no considerably larger clone is one nucleotide away.

Genomic DNA was extracted from sorted cells for sequencing of the TCRbeta CDR3 region. The immunoSEQ Assay was used to sequence the TCRbeta CDR3 regions. TCRdb re-hosts the immuneACCESS table, in-frame sequences only. Its copies lack some clones; in the studies checked, an unresolved V gene accounts for under half of them, and the cause for the rest is not known. The sample profile shows approximately 18,000 clones; almost 85% of them were found once. The ten largest clonotypes hold over 2% of the sample. V lost 5 bases and J lost 1 base; the stretch between them is 19 bases long. Including cysteine and phenylalanine, the CDR3 has 17 amino acids. Only CDR3 DNA remains: 51 bases, in frame from the first base. CDR1 and CDR2 (LNHNV, YYDKDF) derive from the germline V gene (reference sequence).

The receptor's source is an adult with an advanced solid tumor such as melanoma, head and neck, liver or kidney cancer. Specimen: CD4+ or CD8+ T cells sorted from blood, collected in a trial of the OX40 agonist ivuxolimab. This receptor chain uses TRBV15 and TRBJ2-3, with the D gene too uncertain to name. The nucleotides are TGTGCCACCAGCGGCTCGAGAGTGCCTGGTGGCACAGATACGCAGTATTTT. It is translated as CATSGSRVPGGTDTQYF.